What follows are 30 T cell receptor beta chains derived from one specimen sequenced in a study of cytomegalovirus exposure and HLA in healthy donors. 60 Vbeta and 13 Jbeta primers were used in PCR. Clones were sequenced by immunoSEQ multiplex PCR, and TCRdb holds only the in-frame ones, with some missing. The sample includes about 200,000 clones. Sequencing input: PBMCs. The receptor source for this set is a young man in good health and CMV-seronegative.

The V and J genes are TRBV19 and TRBJ1-2; D gene uncertain. Germline V CDR1 and CDR2: LNHDA, SQIVND (reference sequence). The length of the CDR3 is 13 residues. With 10 bases removed from V and 6 bases from J, the gap between germline ends came to 18 bases. Here the CDR3 reads CATTPGLLDGYTF. The CDR3 region has the DNA TGTGCCACTACTCCAGGCCTCTTGGATGGCTACACCTTC.

The CDR3 sequence is CASSQVVQGGTEAFF. The CDR3 DNA reads as TGTGCCAGCAGCCAAGTGGTACAGGGGGGGACTGAAGCTTTCTTT. The chain is built from TRBV4-2 and TRBJ1-1, with 8 bases lining up with TRBD1. The J segment lost 5 bases and the V segment lost 1 base, leaving 6 bases of the junction unmatched. This CDR3 region has 15 residues. Germline V gives CDR1 LGHNA, CDR2 YNFKEQ.

The chain employs TRBV29-1 and TRBJ2-4, with TRBD2 matching 7 bases. CDR3 length: 16 amino acids. Unmatched junction bases numbered 9, after V lost 1 base and J lost 3 bases. The germline CDR1 and CDR2 sequences are SQVTM and ANQGSEA. CDR3 sequence (DNA): TGCAGCGTTGAAGGGGGGGGACTCTCCTTCAAAAACATTCAGTACTTC. It is translated as CSVEGGGLSFKNIQYF.

This rearrangement joins TRBV6-6 to TRBJ2-5, with D perhaps TRBD1 (6 bases). CDR3 length: 14 residues. CDR1 is MNHNY, CDR2 SVGAGI, per germline (reference sequence). Trimming stripped 2 bases from V and 4 bases from J, with 11 bases between. CDR3 amino acids: CASSYALRGETQYF. The CDR3 nucleotides are TGTGCCAGCAGTTACGCCCTCAGGGGAGAGACCCAGTACTTC.

This rearrangement joins TRBV5-4 to TRBJ1-4; 7 positions match TRBD1. Germline CDR1 is SGHNT and CDR2 is YYREEE (reference sequence). The CDR3 is made up of 14 amino acids. J lost 5 bases, V lost 4 bases, and 5 bases had no gene match. The CDR3 is CASSRGGFNEKLFF. Here the CDR3 DNA reads TGTGCCAGCAGCCGAGGGGGCTTCAATGAAAAACTGTTTTTT.

The gene calls are TRBV9 and TRBJ1-2; D is perhaps TRBD1 (5 bases). V was cut by 3 bases and J by 1 base, with 10 bases left in between. CDR3 size: 14 residues. Germline V gives CDR1 SGDLS, CDR2 YYNGEE. CDR3 DNA sequence: TGTGCCAGCAGCGACGACAGTTTTAACTATGGCTACACCTTC. Amino acid sequence: CASSDDSFNYGYTF.

This chain uses TRBV7-2 with TRBJ2-7, with D tentatively TRBD2 (6 bases). V was pared by 3 bases and J by 4 bases, with 13 bases between. This CDR3 has 14 amino acids. Looked up from germline, CDR1 is SGHTA and CDR2 is FQGNSA. CDR3 sequence: CASSFAAGFYEQYF. The CDR3 DNA follows: TGTGCCAGCAGCTTTGCGGCGGGGTTTTACGAGCAGTACTTC.

The chain has TRBV11-1 and TRBJ2-1; D unclear. Germline CDR1 SGHAT, CDR2 FQDESV (reference sequence). V was trimmed by 4 bases and J by 6 bases, leaving 4 bases between them. This CDR3 is built from 11 residues. CDR3 DNA sequence: TGTGCCAGCAGCTCTAGCAATGAGCAGTTCTTC. As protein: CASSSSNEQFF.

The chain recombines TRBV11-3 with TRBJ2-2; no definite D call. This CDR3 contains 17 residues. Germline lookup yields CDR1 SGHNT and CDR2 YENEEA. Trimming took 0 bases from V and 0 from J, leaving 11 bases between them. As DNA, the CDR3 is TGTGCCAGCAGCTTAGATCAGGCCCGGACGAACACCGGGGAGCTGTTTTTT. Translating gives CASSLDQARTNTGELFF.

The CDR3 nucleotides read TGTGCCATTTCGCCAGGGATCAATCAGCCCCAGCATTTT. Translation gives CAISPGINQPQHF. The V gene is TRBV19, the J gene TRBJ1-5, with D possibly matching TRBD1 (5 bases). The CDR3 length is 13 residues. Germline CDR1 and CDR2: LNHDA and SQIVND (reference sequence). With 10 bases removed from V and 3 bases from J, the gap between germline ends came to 13 bases.

CDR3: CASYRPGLRTYEQYF. The CDR3 nucleotides are TGTGCCAGCTATCGACCAGGGCTTAGGACCTACGAGCAGTACTTC. This chain links TRBV6-6 with TRBJ2-5; weak D call: TRBD1 (5 bases). The closer fit of TRBJ2-7 to the DNA end suggests the J call may be wrong. Germline V lookup: CDR1 MNHNY, CDR2 SVGAGI (reference sequence). The CDR3 length is 15 residues.

The chain uses TRBV2 and TRBJ2-7; TRBD1 matches 9 bases. The germline V gene encodes CDR1 SNHLY and CDR2 FYNNEI. J gave up 9 bases and V 6 bases, and 15 bases lay outside the gene matches. The CDR3 covers 15 residues. CDR3 residues: CASRESPGQGVGQYF. In DNA form, the CDR3 reads TGTGCCAGCAGGGAGTCCCCGGGACAGGGAGTGGGGCAGTACTTC. Together with reference TRBV2 and TRBJ2-7, the CDR3 gives the full variable domain: EPEVTQTPSHQVTQMGQEVILRCVPISNHLYFYWYRQILGQKVEFLVSFYNNEISEKSEIFDDQFSVERPDGSNFTLKIRSTKLEDSAMYFCASRESPGQGVGQYFGPGTRLTVT.

The chain recombines TRBV6-1 with TRBJ1-1; D possibly corresponds to TRBD1 (5 bases). V lost 5 bases and J lost 0, with 13 bases in between. CDR1 MNHNS and CDR2 SASEGT come from the germline V gene. The CDR3 has 15 residues. The CDR3 region is CASSRTGGVNTEAFF. The CDR3 DNA is TGTGCCAGCAGTCGCACCGGAGGGGTGAACACTGAAGCTTTCTTT.

V is TRBV19 and J is TRBJ1-2; D ambiguous. Germline values: CDR1 LNHDA, CDR2 SQIVND (reference sequence). This CDR3 comprises 14 residues. V lost 4 bases, J lost 5 bases, and 14 bases lay in between. The CDR3 protein is CASSSMSPGYGYTF. The CDR3 DNA reads as TGTGCCAGTAGTAGCATGTCACCCGGTTATGGCTACACCTTC.

The CDR3 reads CAWNPGTQGRETQYF. DNA of the CDR3: TGTGCCTGGAATCCCGGGACCCAGGGGCGGGAGACCCAGTACTTC. V is TRBV30 and J is TRBJ2-5, with D maybe TRBD1 (6 bases). Trimming took 4 bases from V and 5 from J, leaving 20 bases between them. This CDR3 has 15 amino acids. The V gene's germline CDR1 is GTSNPN and CDR2 SVGIG (reference sequence).

V and J are TRBV5-8 and TRBJ2-3; TRBD2 is a possible D gene (5 bases). The V and J ends lost 0 bases and 14 bases respectively, with 16 bases between them. The germline gives CDR1 SGHTS, CDR2 YDEGEE. This CDR3 is built from 13 residues. CDR3 protein: CASSLAVDSRAYF. The CDR3 DNA sequence: TGTGCCAGCAGCTTGGCAGTGGACTCCCGGGCGTATTTT.

The rearrangement uses TRBV5-1 and TRBJ1-4, with D maybe TRBD1 (5 bases). Germline loops: CDR1 SGHRS, CDR2 YFSETQ. The CDR3 runs 15 residues. V lost 0 bases to trimming and J lost 8 bases, with 14 bases between them. The CDR3 protein is CASSLGVGVQEKLFF. CDR3 nucleotides: TGCGCCAGCAGCTTGGGAGTAGGGGTGCAGGAAAAACTGTTTTTT.

J is TRBJ1-2 and V is TRBV5-6; 9 bases are shared with TRBD1. This CDR3 has 14 amino acids. J was trimmed by 8 bases and V by 4 bases; bases with no gene match: 9. The germline gives CDR1 SGHDT, CDR2 YYEEEE. The CDR3 sequence is CASSRRDREEGYTF. In DNA form, the CDR3 reads TGTGCCAGCAGCAGGCGGGACAGGGAAGAAGGCTACACCTTC.

V usage is TRBV5-4 and J usage is TRBJ2-1; 15 bases fit TRBD2. In germline, CDR1 is SGHNT, CDR2 YYREEE (reference sequence). The length of the CDR3 is 16 residues. V lost 4 bases and J lost 7; bases outside the gene matches: 6. The CDR3 is CASSPGLAGGWNEQFF. CDR3 nucleotides: TGTGCCAGCAGCCCCGGACTAGCGGGGGGGTGGAATGAGCAGTTCTTC.

J is TRBJ1-1 and V is TRBV4-1, with D tentatively TRBD1 (5 bases). The CDR3 spans 15 residues. The germline V gene encodes CDR1 MGHRA and CDR2 YSYEKL. Trimming shortened V by 3 bases and J by 1 base, and 12 bases separated the two germline ends. CDR3 amino acids: CASSHPGLTNTEAFF. In DNA, the CDR3 is TGCGCCAGCAGCCATCCGGGACTGACGAACACTGAAGCTTTCTTT.

The V and J genes are TRBV27 and TRBJ1-2; 7 bases fit TRBD1. Trimming took 5 bases from V and 2 from J; bases not matched to a gene: 8. The germline CDR1 and CDR2 sequences are MNHEY and SMNVEV (reference sequence). There are 15 residues in the CDR3. The CDR3 sequence is CASSPRTGVNYGYTF. DNA of the CDR3: TGTGCCAGCAGTCCCCGGACAGGCGTAAACTATGGCTACACCTTC.

The rearrangement joins TRBV6-6 to TRBJ2-5; TRBD1 matches at 8 bases. J lost 5 bases, V lost 6 bases, and 8 bases had no gene match. Germline CDR1 reads MNHNY; CDR2 reads SVGAGI (reference sequence). The CDR3 spans 14 residues. The CDR3 sequence is CASSPTGAGETQYF. DNA for the CDR3: TGTGCCAGCAGCCCGACAGGGGCCGGGGAGACCCAGTACTTC.

The chain carries TRBV19 and TRBJ1-3, with 11 bases that match TRBD1. Per germline, CDR1 LNHDA and CDR2 SQIVND (reference sequence). The CDR3 has 14 residues. V trimming: 4 bases; J trimming: 5 bases; junction bases outside the gene matches: 1. CDR3 nucleotide sequence: TGTGCCAGTAGTACGGACAGGGGGCGAAACACCATATATTTT. This encodes CASSTDRGRNTIYF.

This chain links TRBV2 with TRBJ1-1, with TRBD1 as a possible D gene (5 bases). Germline CDR1 reads SNHLY; CDR2 reads FYNNEI. V lost 4 bases to trimming and J lost 10 bases, with 16 bases between them. The CDR3 is 13 residues long. The CDR3 coding sequence is TGTGCCAGCAGTGTTCGGCCCGGGAGGGGAGCTTTCTTT. The encoded protein is CASSVRPGRGAFF.

The V call is TRBV6-5, the J call TRBJ1-6; 8 bases match TRBD1. Germline V gene data show CDR1 as MNHEY and CDR2 as SVGAGI. CDR3 size: 16 residues. V gave up 2 bases and J gave up 3 bases; unmatched junction bases: 3. The chain's CDR3 is CASSYLTGGYNSPLHF. DNA of the CDR3: TGTGCCAGCAGTTACCTTACAGGGGGCTATAATTCACCCCTCCACTTT.

The rearrangement links TRBV28 to TRBJ2-1, with no clear D. There are 13 residues in the CDR3. Looked up from germline, CDR1 is MDHEN and CDR2 is SYDVKM. Trimming stripped 2 bases from V and 9 bases from J, with 11 bases between. This CDR3 is CASSLKIQAEQFF. CDR3 DNA sequence: TGTGCCAGCAGTTTAAAAATTCAGGCTGAGCAGTTCTTC. Drawing the rest from reference TRBV28 and TRBJ2-1, the complete variable domain is DVKVTQSSRYLVKRTGEKVFLECVQDMDHENMFWYRQDPGLGLRLIYFSYDVKMKEKGDIPEGYSVSREKKERFSLILESASTNQTSMYLCASSLKIQAEQFFGPGTRLTVL.

This sequence joins TRBV7-9 and TRBJ1-5; the match to TRBD1 covers 7 bases. V was pared by 5 bases and J by 1 base, with 5 bases of the junction left unmatched. The length of the CDR3 is 15 residues. Looked up from germline, CDR1 is SEHNR and CDR2 is FQNEAQ (reference sequence). In nucleotides, the CDR3 is TGTGCCAGCAGCCGGACAGGTGGGAGCAATCAGCCCCAGCATTTT. Protein: CASSRTGGSNQPQHF.

This rearrangement joins TRBV4-2 to TRBJ1-1, with D unclear. The CDR3 loop spans 13 amino acids. Per germline, CDR1 LGHNA and CDR2 YNFKEQ. The V and J ends lost 0 bases and 7 bases respectively, with 9 bases between them. The CDR3 DNA reads as TGTGCCAGCAGCCAAGAGAGCCTACGTGAAGCTTTCTTT. Encoded protein: CASSQESLREAFF.

On this clone itself: The germline gene is not matched at one end of the junction; a read error may be the cause. This chain connects TRBV5-6 to TRBJ1-4; D is unresolved. CDR1 is SGHDT, CDR2 YYEEEE, per germline. The CDR3 is 16 residues long. Written as DNA, the CDR3 is TGTGCCAGCAGGTTGGCATCGAGTTCAACTAATGAAAAACTGTTTTTT. It specifies CASRLASSSTNEKLFF.

V and J are TRBV5-1 and TRBJ2-2; 11 nucleotides match TRBD2. V was clipped by 2 bases and J by 2 bases; unmatched bases: 2. Germline V gene sequence: CDR1 SGHRS, CDR2 YFSETQ. This CDR3 region has 16 residues. The CDR3 loop reads CASSFLAGGNTGELFF. The CDR3 DNA reads TGCGCCAGCAGCTTTCTAGCGGGAGGTAACACCGGGGAGCTGTTTTTT.